This section outlines one TCR beta chain sequence together with its context. The antigen remains unidentified. An end of the junction differs from the germline gene, which may be a read error. This sample is drawn from a study of cytomegalovirus exposure and HLA in healthy donors. Across the study: Across about 400 genotyped donors, about 86% landed in the Caucasian-associated ancestry cluster. General observations from the study: When analyzed later, the rates of TCR association showed variation by HLA locus, with DRB1 the most and HLA-C the fewest. Fewer N-insertions (relative to the roughly 610-donor mean) were reportedly seen in an Asian-associated ancestry cluster in a later analysis.

Germline V gives CDR1 SEHNR, CDR2 FQNEAQ (reference sequence). The CDR3 runs 15 residues. Vbeta (60) and Jbeta (13) primers were used in the PCR. Assay used: immunoSEQ multiplex PCR; TCRdb lists only in-frame clones, some missing. The sample holds tens of thousands of clones; 80% are singletons and the top ten take 7.5% to 8.5%. The sequencing sample was made of PBMCs. The receptor comes from a man in his thirties or forties in good health and CMV-seropositive. The chain carries TRBV7-9 and TRBJ1-2, with 8 bases fitting TRBD1. The CDR3 protein is CSSSRYRDRSYGYTF. DNA of the CDR3: TGTTCCAGCAGCCGATACCGGGACAGGAGCTATGGCTACACCTTC.